What follows are 27 T cell receptor beta chains derived from one specimen sequenced in a study of cytomegalovirus exposure and HLA in healthy donors. A multiplex PCR was run with 60 Vbeta primers and 13 Jbeta primers. Profiling relied on immunoSEQ multiplex PCR, and the TCRdb table lists in-frame clones only, not all of them. In the table there are 95,000 to 150,000 clones, 77% of which are singletons. Input material: PBMCs. The receptors originated from a human donor in good health.

The chain has TRBV2 and TRBJ2-7, with D unresolved. Germline CDR1 reads SNHLY; CDR2 reads FYNNEI. The CDR3 is 12 amino acids. V was pared by 7 bases and J by 2 bases, with 9 bases between. Here the CDR3 reads CASTPNTYEQYF. CDR3 DNA sequence: TGTGCCAGCACCCCGAACACCTACGAGCAGTACTTC. Together with reference TRBV2 and TRBJ2-7, the CDR3 gives the full variable domain: EPEVTQTPSHQVTQMGQEVILRCVPISNHLYFYWYRQILGQKVEFLVSFYNNEISEKSEIFDDQFSVERPDGSNFTLKIRSTKLEDSAMYFCASTPNTYEQYFGPGTRLTVT.

This clone has only a few counts. The chain couples TRBV6-1 to TRBJ2-7; 8 bases match TRBD1. The germline V gene encodes CDR1 MNHNS and CDR2 SASEGT. The CDR3 extends over 14 amino acids. The V segment lost 5 bases and the J segment 3 bases; nucleotides outside the gene matches: 6. CDR3 protein: CASSYQQGVYEQYF. The CDR3 DNA reads as TGTGCCAGCAGTTATCAACAGGGGGTCTACGAGCAGTACTTC.

This sequence joins TRBV4-1 and TRBJ1-1, with 9 bases aligning to TRBD1. J gave up 1 base and V 4 bases, and 4 bases lay outside the gene matches. The germline V gene encodes CDR1 MGHRA and CDR2 YSYEKL. The CDR3 sequence is 15 residues long. Here the CDR3 reads CASSRGQGPNTEAFF. For the CDR3, the DNA is TGCGCCAGCAGCCGAGGACAGGGGCCGAACACTGAAGCTTTCTTT.

The chain combines TRBV25-1 with TRBJ2-3, with 7 bases fitting TRBD2. J lost 6 bases, V lost 6 bases, and 9 bases had no gene match. CDR3 length: 14 amino acids. From germline, CDR1 is MGHDK and CDR2 SYGVNS. The CDR3 sequence: CASRREWERDTQYF. CDR3 nucleotide sequence: TGTGCCAGCAGGCGGGAGTGGGAGAGGGATACGCAGTATTTT.

V and J are TRBV18 and TRBJ1-2; D is uncertain. The CDR3 sequence is 13 residues long. V was shortened by 3 bases and J by 3 bases, with 8 bases between the two germline ends. From germline, CDR1 is KGHSH and CDR2 LQKENI. This CDR3 is CASSPARDYGYTF. The DNA of the CDR3 is TGTGCCAGCTCACCTGCTAGAGACTATGGCTACACCTTC.

The chain uses TRBV7-9 and TRBJ1-1; D call uncertain. With 8 bases removed from V and 2 bases from J, the gap between germline ends came to 15 bases. The CDR3 has 14 residues. The germline gives CDR1 SEHNR, CDR2 FQNEAQ (reference sequence). In DNA, the CDR3 is TGTGCCAGCCTTGAGATTAGGAGAAACACTGAAGCTTTCTTT. It specifies CASLEIRRNTEAFF.

This chain connects TRBV6-4 to TRBJ1-2, with TRBD1 matching 11 bases. The trim removed 0 bases at V and 2 bases at J, leaving 5 bases unmatched. The length of the CDR3 is 17 residues. CDR1 and CDR2 (germline): MRHNA, SNTAGT. The CDR3: CASSDSDGTGGNYGYTF. CDR3 coding DNA: TGTGCCAGCAGTGACTCAGATGGGACAGGGGGAAACTATGGCTACACCTTC.

This clone was seen a few times. This sequence joins TRBV19 and TRBJ2-1, with D perhaps TRBD2 (6 bases). Germline loops: CDR1 LNHDA, CDR2 SQIVND (reference sequence). The CDR3 has 15 amino acids. The V end was cut by 3 bases, the J end by 2 bases, with 11 bases between. This CDR3 is CASSIGTSTYNEQFF. The CDR3 region has the DNA TGTGCCAGTAGTATCGGGACTTCCACCTACAATGAGCAGTTCTTC.

V gene TRBV19 combines with J gene TRBJ1-1; D gene unclear. Trimming pared 1 base from V and 0 bases from J, leaving 12 bases between. The germline CDR1 and CDR2 sequences are LNHDA and SQIVND (reference sequence). The CDR3 totals 16 residues. The CDR3 loop is CASSIVQNLMNTEAFF. CDR3 nucleotides: TGTGCCAGTAGTATAGTCCAGAATCTCATGAACACTGAAGCTTTCTTT.

As regards this clone: The junction and the germline gene differ at one end; a read error may be behind it. Other DNA sequences in the sample encode the same CDR3. The J gene is TRBJ2-3, the V gene TRBV5-4; D might be TRBD1 (7 bases). CDR1 and CDR2 (germline): SGHNT, YYREEE (reference sequence). The CDR3 loop spans 16 amino acids. The CDR3 bases are TGCGCCAGCAGCTTGATGTCAGGGGGGAGCACAGATACGCAGTATTTT. Translating gives CASSLMSGGSTDTQYF.

The rearrangement joins TRBV5-1 to TRBJ2-2, with 7 bases lining up with TRBD2. CDR3 length: 15 residues. The V and J ends lost 1 base and 5 bases, in that order; junction bases with no gene match: 5. Germline V lookup: CDR1 SGHRS, CDR2 YFSETQ. CDR3 residues: CASSLREGLTGELFF. CDR3 sequence (DNA): TGCGCCAGCAGCTTGAGGGAGGGCCTTACCGGGGAGCTGTTTTTT.

CDR3 sequence: CASSDGTKEETQYF. CDR3 bases: TGTGCCAGCAGCGACGGGACTAAAGAAGAGACCCAGTACTTC. The J gene is TRBJ2-5, the V gene TRBV7-2; 7 positions match TRBD2. V dropped 5 bases and J dropped 3; count of bases not matched to a gene: 6. The CDR3 extends over 14 amino acids. CDR1 and CDR2 from the germline V gene are SGHTA and FQGNSA.

The chain couples TRBV11-3 to TRBJ1-6; D unresolved. The length of the CDR3 is 14 residues. Per germline, CDR1 SGHNT and CDR2 YENEEA. Trimming took 1 base from V and 10 from J, leaving 11 bases between them. The CDR3 DNA sequence: TGTGCCAGCAGCTTAGGGGCTTCCGGATCACCCCTCCACTTT. The encoded protein is CASSLGASGSPLHF.

This clone was picked up a small number of times. The DNA of the CDR3 is TGTGCCAGCAGTCGGGACTCCCTCAATCAGCCCCAGCATTTT. It translates to CASSRDSLNQPQHF. The chain recombines TRBV6-5 with TRBJ1-5, with D perhaps matching TRBD1 (5 bases). Germline CDR1 is MNHEY and CDR2 is SVGAGI. The V end lost 5 bases, the J end lost 3 bases, and 11 bases lay between the germline ends. The CDR3 length is 14 residues.

This chain joins TRBV19 and TRBJ2-7; TRBD2 aligns across 12 bases. The germline V gene has CDR1 LNHDA and CDR2 SQIVND (reference sequence). This CDR3 has 14 amino acids. Trimming took 7 bases from V and 12 from J; bases not matched to a gene: 13. CDR3 nucleotide sequence: TGTGCCAGTAACCAACTGACTAGCGGGGGTAAGATGTACTTC. This gives the protein CASNQLTSGGKMYF.

The chain has TRBV7-7 and TRBJ2-5, with D possibly TRBD1 on 6 matching bases. Germline values: CDR1 SSHAT, CDR2 FNYEAQ (reference sequence). The V and J ends lost 2 bases and 1 base respectively, with 20 bases between them. The CDR3 loop spans 18 amino acids. This CDR3 reads CASSLRRAQGRFQETQYF. CDR3 coding DNA: TGTGCCAGCAGCTTACGACGAGCACAGGGCAGGTTCCAAGAGACCCAGTACTTC.

The V gene is TRBV6-1, the J gene TRBJ2-6; a possible D gene is TRBD1 (5 bases). The V and J ends lost 4 bases and 0 bases respectively, with 13 bases between them. This CDR3 spans 17 amino acids. Germline V CDR1 and CDR2: MNHNS, SASEGT. CDR3 DNA sequence: TGTGCCAGCAGTGCGAAGCTAGACAGCTCTGGGGCCAACGTCCTGACTTTC. Its translation: CASSAKLDSSGANVLTF.

The chain employs TRBV6-6 and TRBJ2-1; D unclear. This CDR3 is built from 15 residues. With 7 bases removed from V and 2 bases from J, the gap between germline ends came to 15 bases. Germline V lookup: CDR1 MNHNY, CDR2 SVGAGI (reference sequence). In DNA form, the CDR3 reads TGTGCCAGCACCAAGAGCTCTCAAACCTACAATGAGCAGTTCTTC. It yields the protein CASTKSSQTYNEQFF.

This chain joins TRBV19 and TRBJ2-7; TRBD2 agrees at 10 bases. Trimming cost V 5 bases and J 4 bases; bases outside gene matches: 8. Germline V lookup: CDR1 LNHDA, CDR2 SQIVND (reference sequence). The CDR3 length is 15 residues. The chain's CDR3 is CASSPWASGRYEQYF. Written as DNA, the CDR3 is TGTGCCAGTAGTCCATGGGCTAGCGGGAGATACGAGCAGTACTTC.

This chain connects TRBV27 to TRBJ1-6; D may be TRBD1 (5 bases). CDR1 is MNHEY, CDR2 SMNVEV, per germline (reference sequence). The V and J ends lost 6 bases and 2 bases respectively, with 14 bases between them. The CDR3 contains 16 residues. The CDR3: CASRGGAGTYNSPLHF. The CDR3 nucleotides read TGTGCCAGCAGGGGAGGGGCCGGCACCTATAATTCACCCCTCCACTTT.

The chain combines TRBV28 with TRBJ1-2; D possibly corresponds to TRBD1 (5 bases). The CDR3 is made up of 11 amino acids. Germline CDR1 reads MDHEN; CDR2 reads SYDVKM. The V gene lost 4 bases and the J gene lost 8 bases, with 8 bases spanning the gap. The CDR3 region has the DNA TGTGCCAGCAGTTCCCGGACAGGCTACACCTTC. It specifies CASSSRTGYTF.

The chain uses TRBV9 and TRBJ2-7, with TRBD2 matching over 13 bases. In germline, CDR1 is SGDLS, CDR2 YYNGEE. The CDR3 runs 16 residues. J gave up 2 bases and V 2 bases, and 4 bases lay outside the gene matches. CDR3 protein: CASSVSGTSGTYEQYF. Here the CDR3 DNA reads TGTGCCAGCAGCGTCTCAGGGACTAGCGGGACCTACGAGCAGTACTTC. Complete variable domain (other parts from reference TRBV9 and TRBJ2-7): DSGVTQTPKHLITATGQRVTLRCSPRSGDLSVYWYQQSLDQGLQFLIQYYNGEERAKGNILERFSAQQFPDLHSELNLSSLELGDSALYFCASSVSGTSGTYEQYFGPGTRLTVT.

The chain is built from TRBV6-4 and TRBJ2-1, with 14 bases fitting TRBD2. This CDR3 has 14 residues. The junction had 0 bases not matched to a gene; V was cut back by 2 bases and J by 9 bases. The V gene's germline CDR1 is MRHNA and CDR2 SNTAGT. CDR3 bases: TGTGCCAGCAGTGACGGGACTAGCGGGAGTGAGCAGTTCTTC. This gives the protein CASSDGTSGSEQFF.

The chain has TRBV18 and TRBJ2-1; 8 positions match TRBD2. The germline CDR1 and CDR2 sequences are KGHSH and LQKENI. With 3 bases clipped from V and 7 bases from J, the junction kept 14 bases outside the gene matches. The CDR3 is 17 residues long. CDR3 sequence: CASSPSSYQREWNEQFF. The CDR3 DNA reads as TGTGCCAGCTCACCCTCTAGTTACCAGCGGGAGTGGAATGAGCAGTTCTTC. Drawing the rest from reference TRBV18 and TRBJ2-1, the complete variable domain is NAGVMQNPRHLVRRRGQEARLRCSPMKGHSHVYWYRQLPEEGLKFMVYLQKENIIDESGMPKERFSAEFPKEGPSILRIQQVVRGDSAAYFCASSPSSYQREWNEQFFGPGTRLTVL.

The chain employs TRBV6-5 and TRBJ2-7; 8 positions match TRBD1. Germline-derived CDR1 and CDR2 are MNHEY and SVGAGI. After removal of 6 bases from V and 2 bases from J, the junction contained 9 bases not matched to a gene. This CDR3 has 15 residues. The CDR3 reads CASSRQGSITYEQYF. In DNA, the CDR3 is TGTGCCAGCAGCCGACAGGGGTCAATTACCTACGAGCAGTACTTC.

The V call is TRBV5-1, the J call TRBJ1-2; TRBD1 aligns across 8 bases. The CDR3 is made up of 16 amino acids. V dropped 0 bases and J dropped 1; count of bases not matched to a gene: 5. Per germline, CDR1 SGHRS and CDR2 YFSETQ. CDR3 DNA: TGCGCCAGCAGCTTGGCCGCAGGGGGCAGTAACTATGGCTACACCTTC. Protein: CASSLAAGGSNYGYTF. The whole variable domain, remainder taken from reference TRBV5-1 and TRBJ1-2, is KAGVTQTPRYLIKTRGQQVTLSCSPISGHRSVSWYQQTPGQGLQFLFEYFSETQRNKGNFPGRFSGRQFSNSRSEMNVSTLELGDSALYLCASSLAAGGSNYGYTFGSGTRLTVV.

This clone appeared a single time. The chain joins TRBV27 to TRBJ2-2; 8 positions match TRBD1. Germline values: CDR1 MNHEY, CDR2 SMNVEV (reference sequence). The CDR3 length is 15 residues. Trimming cost V 2 bases and J 6 bases; bases outside gene matches: 5. The CDR3 sequence: CASSLHIQGAGELFF. The CDR3, as DNA: TGTGCCAGCAGTTTACACATACAGGGGGCCGGGGAGCTGTTTTTT.